Sequencing of this TCR beta chain was carried out in a study of CD8 T cells in Susac syndrome. TCR beta sequences were obtained from blood CD8+ and CD4+ T cells. It was negative isolation that provided the CD8+ and CD4+ T cells, whereas TEMRA cells were enriched by FACS. The study's findings and limits: The study conceded that its TCR sequencing and HLA analysis involved relatively few individuals.

Reverse transcription used roughly 0.45 to 1 ug RNA and random hexamers. Amplification of the TCR beta CDR3 was carried out by immunoSEQ multiplex PCR, which spanned a total of 54 Vbeta and 13 Jbeta segments. TCRdb ran MiXCR on the immunoSEQ multiplex PCR reads and lists one entry per CDR3 protein. The sample yields 130,000 to 150,000 distinct CDR3 sequences, approximately 94% seen once. This clonotype was seen just once. Its antigen remains unidentified. The CDR3 runs 14 residues. V lost 1 base and J 2 bases, leaving 12 bases between the germline ends. Germline lookup yields CDR1 DFQATT and CDR2 SNEGSKA (reference sequence).

This sequence was found in a human donor in good health. The chain employs TRBV20-1 and TRBJ2-7; D gene ambiguous. Input material: CD4+ T cells from PBMCs. The chain's CDR3 is CSARVGSATYEQYF. CDR3 DNA: TGCAGTGCTAGAGTGGGCAGCGCTACCTACGAGCAGTACTTC.